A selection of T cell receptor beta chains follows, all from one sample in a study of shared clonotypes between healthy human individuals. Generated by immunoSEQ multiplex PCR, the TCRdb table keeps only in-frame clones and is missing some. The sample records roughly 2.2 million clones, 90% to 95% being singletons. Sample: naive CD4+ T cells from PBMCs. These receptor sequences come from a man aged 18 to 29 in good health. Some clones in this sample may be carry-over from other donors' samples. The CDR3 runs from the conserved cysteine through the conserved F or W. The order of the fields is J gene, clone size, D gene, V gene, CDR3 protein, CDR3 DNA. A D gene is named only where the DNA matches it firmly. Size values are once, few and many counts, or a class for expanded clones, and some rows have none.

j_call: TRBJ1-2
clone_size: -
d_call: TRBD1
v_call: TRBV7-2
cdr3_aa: CASSLGQGVGYGYTF
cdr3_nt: TGTGCCAGCAGCTTAGGACAGGGGGTTGGATATGGCTACACCTTC

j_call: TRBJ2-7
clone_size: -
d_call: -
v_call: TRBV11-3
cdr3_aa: CASSLAPGGRTPYEQYF
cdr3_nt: TGTGCCAGCAGCTTGGCCCCTGGCGGCAGGACTCCCTACGAGCAGTACTTC

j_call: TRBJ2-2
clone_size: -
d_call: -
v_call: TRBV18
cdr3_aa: CASSPLQGRTGELFF
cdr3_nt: TGTGCCAGCTCACCTCTTCAGGGTCGAACCGGGGAGCTGTTTTTT

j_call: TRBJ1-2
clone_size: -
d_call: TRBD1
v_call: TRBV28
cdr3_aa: CASSITAPGQGGRGYTF
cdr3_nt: TGTGCCAGCAGTATTACCGCCCCGGGACAGGGGGGACGAGGCTACACCTTC

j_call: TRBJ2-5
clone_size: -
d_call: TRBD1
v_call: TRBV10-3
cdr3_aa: CAISESGRGETQYF
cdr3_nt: TGTGCCATCAGTGAGTCCGGCAGGGGGGAGACCCAGTACTTC

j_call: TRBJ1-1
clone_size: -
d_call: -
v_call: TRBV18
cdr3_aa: CASSPLATEAFF
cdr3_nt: TGTGCCAGCTCACCTCTGGCGACTGAAGCTTTCTTT

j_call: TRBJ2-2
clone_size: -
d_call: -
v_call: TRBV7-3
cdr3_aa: CASSLFAGLETGELFF
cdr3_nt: TGTGCCAGCAGCTTATTTGCGGGACTGGAGACCGGGGAGCTGTTTTTT

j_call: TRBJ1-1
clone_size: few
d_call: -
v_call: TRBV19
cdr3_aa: CASSRAPLGSNTEAFF
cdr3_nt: TGTGCCAGTAGCAGGGCCCCCCTTGGCTCGAACACTGAAGCTTTCTTT

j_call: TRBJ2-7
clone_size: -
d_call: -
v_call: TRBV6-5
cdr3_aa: CASSYLIGGTQYF
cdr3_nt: TGTGCCAGCAGTTACTTAATCGGGGGCACGCAGTACTTC

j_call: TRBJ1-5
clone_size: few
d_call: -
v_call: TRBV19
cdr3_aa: CASSIERQPQHF
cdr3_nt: TGTGCCAGTAGTATAGAAAGGCAGCCCCAGCATTTT

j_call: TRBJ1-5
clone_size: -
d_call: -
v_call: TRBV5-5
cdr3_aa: CASNLDGSNQPQHF
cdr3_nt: TGTGCCAGCAACCTGGACGGTTCAAATCAGCCCCAGCATTTT

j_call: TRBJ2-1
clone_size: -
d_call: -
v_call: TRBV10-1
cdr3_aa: CASSESGSREQFF
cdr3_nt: TGCGCCAGCAGTGAGTCGGGTAGCCGTGAGCAGTTCTTC

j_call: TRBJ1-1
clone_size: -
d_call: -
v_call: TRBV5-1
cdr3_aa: CASSLPTGVNTEAFF
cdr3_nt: TGCGCCAGCAGCCTACCCACAGGAGTTAACACTGAAGCTTTCTTT

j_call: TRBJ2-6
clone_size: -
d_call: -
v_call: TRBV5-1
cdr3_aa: CASRGVTGANVLTF
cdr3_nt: TGCGCCAGCAGAGGGGTAACTGGGGCCAACGTCCTGACTTTC

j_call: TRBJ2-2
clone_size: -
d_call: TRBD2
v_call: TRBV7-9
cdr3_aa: CATSGTSQGELFF
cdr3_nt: TGTGCCACTTCCGGGACTAGCCAAGGGGAGCTGTTTTTT

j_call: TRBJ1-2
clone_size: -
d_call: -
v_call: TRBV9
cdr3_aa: CASSVDHRENGYTF
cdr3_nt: TGTGCCAGCAGCGTGGACCACAGGGAAAATGGCTACACCTTC

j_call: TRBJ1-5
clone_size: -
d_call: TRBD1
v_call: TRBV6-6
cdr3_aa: CASTYDGTGLNQPQHF
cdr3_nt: TGTGCCAGCACCTACGACGGGACAGGGCTCAATCAGCCCCAGCATTTT

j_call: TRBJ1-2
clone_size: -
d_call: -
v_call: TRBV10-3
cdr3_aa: CAISLQGQSYTF
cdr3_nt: TGTGCCATCAGCCTTCAGGGCCAGAGCTACACCTTC

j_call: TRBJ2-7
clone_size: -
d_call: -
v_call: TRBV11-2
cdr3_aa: CASSGGLVSDEQYF
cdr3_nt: TGTGCCAGCAGCGGGGGACTCGTTAGCGACGAGCAGTACTTC

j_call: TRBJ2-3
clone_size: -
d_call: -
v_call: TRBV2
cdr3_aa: CARDTQYF
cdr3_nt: TGTGCCAGGGATACGCAGTATTTT

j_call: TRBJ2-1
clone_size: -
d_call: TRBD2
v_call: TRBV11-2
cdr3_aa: CASSLVGGRALYNEQFF
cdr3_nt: TGTGCCAGCAGCTTAGTAGGCGGGAGGGCTCTCTACAATGAGCAGTTCTTC

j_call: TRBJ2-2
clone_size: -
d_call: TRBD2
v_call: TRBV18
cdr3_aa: CASSSSGSKPGELFF
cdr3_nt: TGTGCCAGCTCTTCGAGCGGGAGTAAGCCCGGGGAGCTGTTTTTT

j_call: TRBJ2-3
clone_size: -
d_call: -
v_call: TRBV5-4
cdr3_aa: CASSAKRQDSTDTQYF
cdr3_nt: TGTGCCAGCAGCGCCAAAAGGCAGGACAGCACAGATACGCAGTATTTT

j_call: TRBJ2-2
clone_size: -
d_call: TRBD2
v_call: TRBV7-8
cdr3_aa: CASSLVWTSGLSNTGELFF
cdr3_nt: TGTGCCAGCAGCTTAGTATGGACTAGCGGCCTCTCGAACACCGGGGAGCTGTTTTTT

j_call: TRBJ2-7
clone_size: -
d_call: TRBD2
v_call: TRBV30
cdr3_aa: CAWRPPGLAGPEQYF
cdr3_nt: TGTGCCTGGAGACCCCCGGGACTAGCGGGACCCGAGCAGTACTTC

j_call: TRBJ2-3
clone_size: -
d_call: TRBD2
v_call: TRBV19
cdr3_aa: CASREREGPNTQYF
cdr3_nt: TGTGCCAGTAGAGAGCGGGAGGGCCCGAATACGCAGTATTTT

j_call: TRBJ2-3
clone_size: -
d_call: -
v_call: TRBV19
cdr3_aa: CASSITNGGTDTQYF
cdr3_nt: TGTGCCAGTAGTATTACGAATGGGGGCACAGATACGCAGTATTTT

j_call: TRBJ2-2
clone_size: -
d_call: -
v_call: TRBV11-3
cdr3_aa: CASSVGLVKNTGELFF
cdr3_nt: TGTGCCAGCAGCGTGGGGCTAGTGAAGAACACCGGGGAGCTGTTTTTT

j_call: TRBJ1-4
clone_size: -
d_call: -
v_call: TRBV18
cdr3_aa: CASSPSPSNEKLFF
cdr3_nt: TGTGCCAGCTCACCCTCCCCTTCCAATGAAAAACTGTTTTTT